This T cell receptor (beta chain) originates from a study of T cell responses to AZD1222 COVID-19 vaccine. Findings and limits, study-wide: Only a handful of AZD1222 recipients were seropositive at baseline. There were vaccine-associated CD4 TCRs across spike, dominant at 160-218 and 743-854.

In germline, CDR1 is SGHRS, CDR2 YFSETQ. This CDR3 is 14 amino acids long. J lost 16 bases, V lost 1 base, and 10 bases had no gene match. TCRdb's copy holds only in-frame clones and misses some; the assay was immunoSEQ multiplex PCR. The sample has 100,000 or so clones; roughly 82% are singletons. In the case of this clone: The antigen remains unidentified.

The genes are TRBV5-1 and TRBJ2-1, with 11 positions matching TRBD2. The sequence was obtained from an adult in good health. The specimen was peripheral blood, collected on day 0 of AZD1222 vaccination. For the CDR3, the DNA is TGCGCCAGCAGCTTGTCACTAGCGGGGGCTACCAGTTTCTTC. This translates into CASSLSLAGATSFF.